The clone carrying this T cell receptor (beta chain) was detected only once. The V segment lost 1 base and the J segment 7 bases; nucleotides outside the gene matches: 3. CDR3 length equals 13 residues. Looked up from germline, CDR1 is SEHNR and CDR2 is FQNEAQ (reference sequence). The data are from a study of Ad26.COV2.S vaccination and SARS-CoV-2 variants. As for treatment: about 20 received Ad26.COV2.S at low or high dose, single or two shots; about 5 received placebo; per-sample allocation not given. The samples date from day 63 after the first vaccine or placebo injection. Profiled with immunoSEQ multiplex PCR; TCRdb holds only in-frame clones, not every one. The data contain around 300,000 clones, about 89% of them singletons.

The V and J genes are TRBV7-9 and TRBJ1-2; TRBD1 agrees at 7 bases. Sequencing used peripheral blood, obtained in a trial of Ad26.COV2.S vaccine versus placebo. This receptor was taken from a person aged 18 to 65 who received the Ad26.COV2.S COVID-19 vaccine or a placebo. CDR3 in DNA: TGTGCCAGCAGCTTAGAGACAGGGACTGGCTACACCTTC. Protein product: CASSLETGTGYTF.